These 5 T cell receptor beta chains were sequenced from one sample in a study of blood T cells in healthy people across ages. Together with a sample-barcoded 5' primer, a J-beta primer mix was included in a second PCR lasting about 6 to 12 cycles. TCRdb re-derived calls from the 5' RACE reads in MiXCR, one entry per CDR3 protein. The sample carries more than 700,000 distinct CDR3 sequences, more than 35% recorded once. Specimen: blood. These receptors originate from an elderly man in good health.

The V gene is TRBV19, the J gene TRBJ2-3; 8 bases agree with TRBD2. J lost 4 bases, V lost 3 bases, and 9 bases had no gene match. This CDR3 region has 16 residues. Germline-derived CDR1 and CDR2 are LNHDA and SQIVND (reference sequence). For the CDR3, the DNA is TGTGCCAGTAGTATCTTCGCGGGAGGTGAGGCAGATACGCAGTATTTT. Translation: CASSIFAGGEADTQYF.

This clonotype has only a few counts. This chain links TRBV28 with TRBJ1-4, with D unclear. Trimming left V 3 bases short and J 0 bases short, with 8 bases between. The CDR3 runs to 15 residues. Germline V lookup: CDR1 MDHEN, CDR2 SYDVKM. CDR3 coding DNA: TGTGCCAGCAGTTTGAGAAGAACAACTAATGAAAAACTGTTTTTT. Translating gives CASSLRRTTNEKLFF.

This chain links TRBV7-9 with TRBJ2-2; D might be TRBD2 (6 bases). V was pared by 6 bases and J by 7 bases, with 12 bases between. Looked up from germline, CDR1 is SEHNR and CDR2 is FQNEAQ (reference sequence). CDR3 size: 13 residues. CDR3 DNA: TGTGCCAGCAGTAGCGGTGGGAACGGGGAGCTGTTTTTT. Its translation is CASSSGGNGELFF.

The CDR3 region is CSARDPRDYGYTF. The CDR3 nucleotides read TGCAGTGCTAGAGATCCGAGAGATTACGGCTACACCTTC. The gene calls are TRBV20-1 and TRBJ1-2; D is undetermined. The germline V and J ends were trimmed by 0 bases and 8 bases, with 13 bases remaining between them. CDR3 length: 13 residues. From germline, CDR1 is DFQATT and CDR2 SNEGSKA (reference sequence).

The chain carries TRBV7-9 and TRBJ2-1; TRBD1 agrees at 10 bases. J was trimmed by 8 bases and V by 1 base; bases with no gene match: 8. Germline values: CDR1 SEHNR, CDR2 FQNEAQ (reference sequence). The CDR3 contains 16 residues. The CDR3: CASSLGSGTGDHEQFF. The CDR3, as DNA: TGTGCCAGCAGCTTAGGATCCGGGACAGGGGACCATGAGCAGTTCTTC.